This record concerns one TCR beta chain sequence. Antigen: not known. CDR1 KGHSH and CDR2 LQKENI come from the germline V gene. V shed 3 bases and J 8 bases; nucleotides not matched to a gene: 5. The CDR3 is 13 amino acids. The table came from immunoSEQ multiplex PCR; TCRdb's copy has only in-frame clones and leaves some out. The sample records 100,000 or so clones, 80% to 95% being singletons. The record originates from a study of Tregs in tolerant kidney transplant recipients. Mixed chimerism was transient after nonmyeloablative marrow transplants from related graft donors. Unstimulated Tregs (CD4+CD25+CD127-) and CD4+CD25- non-Tregs were sorted from PBMCs. Whole-study findings and limits: Tregs expanded with activated donor B cells seemed most donor-specific. Donor-specific Treg expansion exceeded global Treg expansion in tolerant patients, suggesting antigen drive.

This TCR was recovered from a human patient who received a combined kidney and bone marrow transplant. Some T cells here may be from the graft donor. V and J are TRBV18 and TRBJ1-2; 8 bases agree with TRBD1. This sample comprised CD4+ T cells from blood (PBMCs), obtained 12 months after the transplant. The CDR3 loop reads CASSPTGDGGYTF. In DNA form, the CDR3 reads TGTGCCAGCTCACCGACAGGGGATGGAGGCTACACCTTC.